A single sample is the source of the 32 T cell receptor beta chains below, sequenced in a study of blood T cell repertoires in COVID-19 (dated by TCRdb to the early 2020s). Libraries were prepared through the immunoSEQ multiplex PCR assay. Sourced from immuneACCESS, this table was stored by TCRdb with only in-frame sequences that have V and J called. A share of the clones is absent; for the studies checked, an unresolved V gene accounts for under half, and the remainder has no known explanation. This sample holds roughly 230,000 clones; approximately 81% were observed only once. The ten biggest clones cover approximately 8% of the sample. The source material was peripheral blood. These TCRs come from an elderly woman with acute or convalescent COVID-19.

The chain is built from TRBV14 and TRBJ2-7, with 8 bases that match TRBD2. The CDR3 extends over 14 amino acids. In germline, CDR1 is SGHDN, CDR2 FVKESK. V dropped 4 bases and J dropped 5; count of bases not matched to a gene: 7. CDR3 residues: CASSPIAGSDEQYF. The CDR3 DNA sequence: TGTGCCAGCAGCCCAATAGCGGGATCGGACGAGCAGTACTTC. Complete variable domain (other parts from reference TRBV14 and TRBJ2-7): EAGVTQFPSHSVIEKGQTVTLRCDPISGHDNLYWYRRVMGKEIKFLLHFVKESKQDESGMPNNRFLAERTGGTYSTLKVQPAELEDSGVYFCASSPIAGSDEQYFGPGTRLTVT.

The CDR3 DNA follows: TGTGCCAGCTCACCAGCGGGACAGCGCAACCAAGAGACCCAGTACTTC. Encoded protein: CASSPAGQRNQETQYF. This sequence joins TRBV18 and TRBJ2-5, with a possible D match to TRBD1 (7 bases). Trimming removed 2 bases at V and 0 bases at J, with 13 bases between. CDR3 length: 16 amino acids. Germline CDR1 and CDR2: KGHSH and LQKENI.

The chain has TRBV5-1 and TRBJ2-2, with D tentatively TRBD1 (6 bases). V lost 2 bases and J lost 7, with 18 bases in between. The CDR3 is 16 amino acids. Germline assignment: CDR1 SGHRS and CDR2 YFSETQ. The CDR3 loop is CASSFTGQKNGGELFF. As DNA, the CDR3 is TGCGCCAGCAGCTTTACAGGGCAAAAAAACGGCGGGGAGCTGTTTTTT.

In DNA, the CDR3 is TGCGCCAGCAGTCAATCGTGGCCAGGGAAAGTTCATGAGCAGTTCTTC. Translating it yields CASSQSWPGKVHEQFF. The chain uses TRBV23-1 and TRBJ2-1, with D possibly being TRBD1 (5 bases). TRBV23-1 is marked as an open reading frame, function uncertain. This CDR3 is built from 16 residues. V lost 0 bases and J 8 bases, leaving 17 bases between the germline ends.

The V and J genes are TRBV6-6 and TRBJ1-1, with D unclear. Trimming stripped 2 bases from V and 7 bases from J, with 11 bases between. This CDR3 region has 13 residues. The germline V gene encodes CDR1 MNHNY and CDR2 SVGAGI (reference sequence). CDR3 nucleotides: TGTGCCAGCAGTTACCACTTTGCCAATGAAGCTTTCTTT. As protein: CASSYHFANEAFF.

This chain joins TRBV6-6 and TRBJ1-1; 8 nucleotides agree with TRBD1. Germline CDR1 and CDR2: MNHNY and SVGAGI (reference sequence). V was pared by 5 bases and J by 4 bases, with 12 bases of the junction left unmatched. CDR3 length equals 16 residues. CDR3 nucleotides: TGTGCCAGCAGTCCCACGCTACAACAGGGGGTCACTGAAGCTTTCTTT. Residues: CASSPTLQQGVTEAFF.

The V and J genes are TRBV6-5 and TRBJ2-3; the D is unclear. The CDR3 covers 14 residues. Germline CDR1 MNHEY, CDR2 SVGAGI. Trimming left V 6 bases short and J 1 base short, with 11 bases between. As DNA, the CDR3 is TGTGCCAGCAGGGAGTTTTTTGGCACAGATACGCAGTATTTT. It translates to CASREFFGTDTQYF.

The chain employs TRBV3-1 (or the pseudogene TRBV3-2) and TRBJ1-2; 12 bases fit TRBD1. Per the germline V gene, CDR1 is LGHDT and CDR2 is YNNKEL (reference sequence). V lost 0 bases, J lost 4 bases, and 9 bases stayed unmatched. The CDR3 extends over 18 amino acids. In DNA, the CDR3 is TGTGCCAGCAGCCAAGACTGGACCGGGACAGGGGGCGGCTATGGCTACACCTTC. Protein sequence: CASSQDWTGTGGGYGYTF.

V is TRBV13 and J is TRBJ1-3; 7 bases line up with TRBD1. The germline V gene has CDR1 PRHDT and CDR2 FYEKMQ (reference sequence). J lost 4 bases, V lost 5 bases, and 8 bases had no gene match. The CDR3 spans 15 residues. The CDR3 nucleotides read TGTGCCAGCAGCATAGACAGGGTATGGGGAAACACCATATATTTT. It translates to CASSIDRVWGNTIYF.

This clone has a single count. The gene calls are TRBV2 and TRBJ1-3; possible D gene TRBD1, 6 bases. This CDR3 region has 19 residues. Trimming shortened V by 6 bases and J by 0 bases, and 24 bases separated the two germline ends. Germline lookup yields CDR1 SNHLY and CDR2 FYNNEI. CDR3 amino acids: CASSGFVRGAPSSGNTIYF. The CDR3 DNA sequence: TGTGCCAGCAGCGGGTTCGTTCGGGGGGCGCCTAGCTCTGGAAACACCATATATTTT.

This clone was seen once. V usage is TRBV5-4 and J usage is TRBJ2-7; 8 bases line up with TRBD2. Germline V gene lookup returns CDR1 SGHNT and CDR2 YYREEE (reference sequence). The CDR3 is made up of 16 amino acids. V shed 4 bases, J shed 9 bases, and the junction held 18 bases outside the gene matches. As DNA, the CDR3 is TGTGCCAGCAGCCCGCCCCCCCCCGGGAGGGCCCGGGTGCAGTACTTC. This encodes CASSPPPPGRARVQYF.

The CDR3 is CASSYWEGLPDTEAFF. The DNA of the CDR3 is TGTGCCAGCAGTTACTGGGAGGGGTTGCCGGACACTGAAGCTTTCTTT. The gene calls are TRBV6-5 and TRBJ1-1, with a possible D match to TRBD1 (5 bases). V was pared by 1 base and J by 3 bases, with 15 bases between. Germline lookup yields CDR1 MNHEY and CDR2 SVGAGI. The CDR3 length is 16 residues.

The chain has TRBV4-1 and TRBJ2-2; D may be TRBD2 (6 bases). Germline values: CDR1 MGHRA, CDR2 YSYEKL. The CDR3 covers 14 residues. V lost 8 bases and J lost 6, with 16 bases in between. Written as DNA, the CDR3 is TGCGCCAGCGGGGACCGGGAGTTGCCCGGGGAGCTGTTTTTT. Amino acid sequence: CASGDRELPGELFF.

This rearrangement joins TRBV15 to TRBJ2-7, with TRBD2 matching 12 bases. After removal of 4 bases from V and 0 bases from J, the junction contained 7 bases not matched to a gene. The CDR3 has 17 amino acids. The V gene's germline CDR1 is LNHNV and CDR2 YYDKDF (reference sequence). The CDR3 DNA follows: TGTGCCACCAGCACCCCGACTAGCGGGAGAGGCTCCTACGAGCAGTACTTC. Amino acids: CATSTPTSGRGSYEQYF.

V is TRBV5-1 and J is TRBJ1-4, with D possibly matching TRBD1 (6 bases). V lost 1 base and J lost 6, with 10 bases in between. The CDR3 runs to 14 residues. The germline V gene has CDR1 SGHRS and CDR2 YFSETQ. CDR3: CASSLQGNDEKLFF. The CDR3 DNA is TGCGCCAGCAGCTTGCAGGGGAATGATGAAAAACTGTTTTTT.

Of note for this clone: Additional DNA sequences in this sample encode the identical CDR3. The V and J genes are TRBV27 and TRBJ1-5; tentative D call: TRBD1 (5 bases). Per the germline V gene, CDR1 is MNHEY and CDR2 is SMNVEV (reference sequence). V dropped 2 bases and J dropped 0 bases, with 5 bases sitting between them. CDR3 length equals 14 residues. CDR3 nucleotide sequence: TGTGCCAGCAGTTTAACAGGTAGCAATCAGCCCCAGCATTTT. Translation: CASSLTGSNQPQHF.

J is TRBJ2-7 and V is TRBV7-2; 7 nucleotides agree with TRBD1. V lost 4 bases to trimming and J lost 2 bases; unmatched junction nucleotides: 8. The CDR3 is made up of 15 amino acids. Germline CDR1 SGHTA, CDR2 FQGNSA. The CDR3 region is CASSSRGLPPYEQYF. CDR3 nucleotides: TGTGCCAGCAGCTCAAGGGGGCTACCCCCCTACGAGCAGTACTTC.

The chain has TRBV6-6 and TRBJ2-5; weak D call: TRBD1 (5 bases). V lost 7 bases, J lost 3 bases, and 18 bases lay in between. Looked up from germline, CDR1 is MNHNY and CDR2 is SVGAGI (reference sequence). The CDR3 extends over 15 amino acids. CDR3 nucleotides: TGTGCCAGCAACGCCCAGGGCAGGGAAAAAGAGACCCAGTACTTC. It is translated as CASNAQGREKETQYF.

This chain links TRBV7-9 with TRBJ2-3; 14 nucleotides agree with TRBD2. Germline V gives CDR1 SEHNR, CDR2 FQNEAQ (reference sequence). This CDR3 is 18 amino acids long. Losses at the gene ends were 1 base for V and 2 bases for J; bases not matched to a gene: 5. The CDR3 coding sequence is TGTGCCAGCAGCTTAGACAGGACTAGCGGGGGGATCACAGATACGCAGTATTTT. Its protein product is CASSLDRTSGGITDTQYF. The full variable domain, with the rest looked up from reference TRBV7-9 and TRBJ2-3, is DTGVSQNPRHKITKRGQNVTFRCDPISEHNRLYWYRQTLGQGPEFLTYFQNEAQLEKSRLLSDRFSAERPKGSFSTLEIQRTEQGDSAMYLCASSLDRTSGGITDTQYFGPGTRLTVL.

This clone showed up just a few times. The CDR3 bases are TGTGCCAGTAGTAGCGGGGGGTTGAGCAATCAGCCCCAGCATTTT. It encodes CASSSGGLSNQPQHF. This chain uses TRBV19 with TRBJ1-5, with D perhaps matching TRBD1 (5 bases). There are 15 residues in the CDR3. CDR1 LNHDA and CDR2 SQIVND come from the germline V gene (reference sequence). The ends were cut back, 4 bases at V and 1 base at J, with 11 bases in the middle.

The chain employs TRBV10-3 and TRBJ2-7; 9 positions agree with TRBD1. This CDR3 has 14 residues. The V segment lost 4 bases and the J segment 4 bases; nucleotides outside the gene matches: 5. Germline assignment: CDR1 ENHRY and CDR2 SYGVKD. The CDR3 nucleotides read TGTGCCATCAGTGGGACAGGGGAACTGTACGAGCAGTACTTC. Its translation is CAISGTGELYEQYF.

The chain carries TRBV9 and TRBJ2-5; D is uncertain. CDR1 and CDR2 (germline): SGDLS, YYNGEE. V lost 1 base and J lost 0, with 7 bases in between. The CDR3 loop spans 14 amino acids. The CDR3: CASSVSPYQETQYF. In DNA, the CDR3 is TGTGCCAGCAGCGTATCCCCTTACCAAGAGACCCAGTACTTC.

The J gene is TRBJ2-2, the V gene TRBV2, with TRBD2 identical over 8 bases. Germline lookup yields CDR1 SNHLY and CDR2 FYNNEI. The CDR3 loop spans 15 amino acids. V was pared by 4 bases and J by 4 bases, with 5 bases of the junction left unmatched. The CDR3 DNA follows: TGTGCCAGCAGTGCGGGAGGGAGGAGCACCGGGGAGCTGTTTTTT. Translation gives CASSAGGRSTGELFF.

In DNA form, the CDR3 reads TGTGCCAGCAGCCAACTCCGGACAGGGGGCTTTGGCTACACCTTC. Translation: CASSQLRTGGFGYTF. V gene TRBV3-1 (or the pseudogene TRBV3-2) combines with J gene TRBJ1-2, with TRBD1 matching 11 bases. CDR1 and CDR2 (germline): LGHDT, YNNKEL (reference sequence). Germline trimming cut 2 bases from V and 7 bases from J; bases unmatched to any gene: 6. The CDR3 has 15 residues.

The gene calls are TRBV3-1 (or the pseudogene TRBV3-2) and TRBJ2-5; 7 bases line up with TRBD1. In germline, CDR1 is LGHDT, CDR2 YNNKEL (reference sequence). The CDR3 sequence is 12 residues long. V lost 6 bases and J lost 5; bases outside the gene matches: 3. The CDR3 DNA reads as TGTGCCAGCAGAGGGACAGAGGAGACCCAGTACTTC. This translates into CASRGTEETQYF.

This clone was seen a few times. V usage is TRBV6-6 and J usage is TRBJ1-3; 7 bases line up with TRBD1. The CDR3 has 18 residues. Trimming removed 5 bases from V and 0 bases from J; junction bases left unmatched: 13. Germline V lookup: CDR1 MNHNY, CDR2 SVGAGI (reference sequence). The CDR3: CASSRPGQSASSGNTIYF. CDR3 nucleotides: TGTGCCAGCAGTCGACCGGGACAGTCTGCGAGCTCTGGAAACACCATATATTTT.

V gene TRBV24-1 combines with J gene TRBJ2-5; 8 nucleotides match TRBD2. The V and J ends lost 10 bases and 2 bases, in that order; junction bases with no gene match: 5. CDR3 size: 13 residues. Germline lookup yields CDR1 KGHDR and CDR2 SFDVKD. CDR3 region: CATSSGVQETQYF. For the CDR3, the DNA is TGTGCCACTAGTAGCGGGGTACAAGAGACCCAGTACTTC.

This clone was observed a handful of times. The chain's CDR3 is CASSPSGGFNEKLFF. The CDR3 region has the DNA TGTGCCAGCTCACCATCAGGGGGCTTTAATGAAAAACTGTTTTTT. The chain is built from TRBV18 and TRBJ1-4; 8 bases agree with TRBD1. The CDR3 is 15 residues long. The trim removed 2 bases at V and 4 bases at J, leaving 3 bases unmatched. The germline CDR1 and CDR2 sequences are KGHSH and LQKENI. The variable domain in full, completed from reference TRBV18 and TRBJ1-4, reads NAGVMQNPRHLVRRRGQEARLRCSPMKGHSHVYWYRQLPEEGLKFMVYLQKENIIDESGMPKERFSAEFPKEGPSILRIQQVVRGDSAAYFCASSPSGGFNEKLFFGSGTQLSVL.

This sequence joins TRBV19 and TRBJ2-7; TRBD1 matches at 7 bases. V was clipped by 7 bases and J by 3 bases; unmatched bases: 6. Germline loops: CDR1 LNHDA, CDR2 SQIVND (reference sequence). The CDR3 is made up of 13 amino acids. The DNA of the CDR3 is TGTGCCAGTATGGGGCAGGGGGACTACGAGCAGTACTTC. This translates into CASMGQGDYEQYF.

This clone was observed once. The rearrangement joins TRBV7-7 to TRBJ2-2; the match to TRBD2 covers 9 bases. Germline V gene data show CDR1 as SSHAT and CDR2 as FNYEAQ (reference sequence). V gave up 2 bases and J gave up 2 bases; unmatched junction bases: 6. The length of the CDR3 is 17 residues. CDR3 DNA: TGTGCCAGCAGCTTAACTCCGGGACTAGCTAACACCGGGGAGCTGTTTTTT. It specifies CASSLTPGLANTGELFF. The whole variable domain, remainder taken from reference TRBV7-7 and TRBJ2-2, is GAGVSQSPRYKVTKRGQDVTLRCDPISSHATLYWYQQALGQGPEFLTYFNYEAQPDKSGLPSDRFSAERPEGSISTLTIQRTEQRDSAMYRCASSLTPGLANTGELFFGEGSRLTVL.

This chain joins TRBV7-6 and TRBJ1-2; no firm D call. CDR3 length: 13 amino acids. Deletions cut 1 base from V and 8 bases from J, with 11 bases between. CDR1 and CDR2 (germline): SGHVS, FNYEAQ. The CDR3 sequence is CASSLGSEKGYTF. The CDR3 DNA follows: TGTGCCAGCAGCTTAGGCAGCGAGAAGGGCTACACCTTC.

This sequence joins TRBV29-1 and TRBJ2-1; TRBD2 aligns across 7 bases. Germline V gene sequence: CDR1 SQVTM, CDR2 ANQGSEA. The CDR3 extends over 14 amino acids. The trim removed 6 bases at V and 4 bases at J, leaving 9 bases unmatched. This CDR3 reads CSVSGLVVYNEQFF. In nucleotides, the CDR3 is TGCAGCGTCAGCGGACTAGTGGTTTACAATGAGCAGTTCTTC.